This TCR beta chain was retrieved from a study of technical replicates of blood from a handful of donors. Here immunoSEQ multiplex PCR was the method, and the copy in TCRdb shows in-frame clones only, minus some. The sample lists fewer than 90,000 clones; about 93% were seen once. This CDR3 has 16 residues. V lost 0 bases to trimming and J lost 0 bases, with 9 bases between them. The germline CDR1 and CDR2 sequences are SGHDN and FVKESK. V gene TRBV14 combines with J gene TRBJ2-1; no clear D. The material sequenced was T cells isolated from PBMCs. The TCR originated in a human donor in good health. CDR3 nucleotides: TGTGCCAGCAGCCAAGATCGCGGATTCTCCTACAATGAGCAGTTCTTC. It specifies CASSQDRGFSYNEQFF.